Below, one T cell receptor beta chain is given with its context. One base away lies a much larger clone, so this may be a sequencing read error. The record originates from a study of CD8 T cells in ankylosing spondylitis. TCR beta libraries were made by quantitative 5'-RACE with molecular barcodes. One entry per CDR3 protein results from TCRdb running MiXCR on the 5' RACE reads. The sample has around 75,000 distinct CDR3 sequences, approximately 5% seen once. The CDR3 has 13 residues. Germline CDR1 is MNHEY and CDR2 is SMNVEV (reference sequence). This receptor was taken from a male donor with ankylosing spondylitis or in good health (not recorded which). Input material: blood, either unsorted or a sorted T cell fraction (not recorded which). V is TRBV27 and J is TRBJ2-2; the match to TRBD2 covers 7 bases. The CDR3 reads CASSLSRRGELLF. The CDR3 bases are TGTGCCAGCAGTTTATCCCGCCGGGGGGAGCTGCTTTTT.